A single sample gave rise to the 8 T cell receptor beta chains below, sequenced in a study of Ad26.COV2.S vaccination and SARS-CoV-2 variants. Repertoires were generated with immunoSEQ multiplex PCR, while TCRdb's copy carries only in-frame clones and drops some. The sample holds 510,000 or so clones; roughly 89% are singletons and the top ten take roughly 13%. Treatment in this sample: over 15 received Ad26.COV2.S at low or high dose, single or two shots; about five received placebo; per-sample allocation not given. All samples were drawn on day 63, counting from the first vaccine or placebo injection. This specimen was peripheral blood, taken in a trial of Ad26.COV2.S vaccine versus placebo. These receptors originate from a person aged 18-60 years who received the Ad26.COV2.S COVID-19 vaccine or a placebo.

CDR3 loop: CASSPLAPRSEQFF. CDR3 DNA: TGTGCCAGCAGTCCATTAGCCCCTCGGAGTGAGCAGTTCTTC. The chain employs TRBV28 and TRBJ2-1, with D uncertain. The length of the CDR3 is 14 residues. The germline V gene has CDR1 MDHEN and CDR2 SYDVKM. V gave up 5 bases and J gave up 9 bases, with 17 bases separating them. The complete variable domain, with remaining parts taken from reference TRBV28 and TRBJ2-1, reads DVKVTQSSRYLVKRTGEKVFLECVQDMDHENMFWYRQDPGLGLRLIYFSYDVKMKEKGDIPEGYSVSREKKERFSLILESASTNQTSMYLCASSPLAPRSEQFFGPGTRLTVL.

The chain combines TRBV27 with TRBJ2-5, with 7 bases identical to TRBD1. This CDR3 is built from 14 residues. Germline CDR1 MNHEY, CDR2 SMNVEV (reference sequence). The ends lost 5 bases at V and 5 bases at J; junction bases unmatched: 8. The CDR3 DNA reads as TGTGCCAGCAGTCTACAGGGGATCCGGGAGACCCAGTACTTC. Amino acids: CASSLQGIRETQYF.

V is TRBV28 and J is TRBJ1-1; D ambiguous. Between the trimmed V and J ends, which lost 9 bases and 1 base, there was a span of 15 bases. The CDR3 totals 14 residues. CDR1 and CDR2 (germline): MDHEN, SYDVKM. CDR3 region: CASPDRTGNTEAFF. The CDR3 DNA reads TGTGCCAGTCCTGATAGGACGGGGAACACTGAAGCTTTCTTT.

This chain links TRBV15 with TRBJ2-1, with D possibly being TRBD2 (5 bases). Germline lookup yields CDR1 LNHNV and CDR2 YYDKDF (reference sequence). CDR3 length: 16 residues. Trimming shortened V by 0 bases and J by 8 bases, and 17 bases separated the two germline ends. CDR3 amino acids: CATSRDFGRPGDEQFF. As DNA, the CDR3 is TGTGCCACCAGCAGAGATTTTGGTCGGCCCGGGGATGAGCAGTTCTTC.

The chain uses TRBV7-9 and TRBJ1-4; D is perhaps TRBD1 (5 bases). The length of the CDR3 is 15 residues. Germline CDR1 and CDR2: SEHNR and FQNEAQ (reference sequence). Trimming cost V 1 base and J 4 bases, with 10 bases left between them. The CDR3 protein is CASSLVGGNNEKLFF. The DNA of the CDR3 is TGTGCCAGCAGCTTAGTGGGGGGAAATAATGAAAAACTGTTTTTT.

The gene calls are TRBV9 and TRBJ2-7; 7 bases line up with TRBD1. V was clipped by 1 base and J by 4 bases; unmatched bases: 2. The V gene's germline CDR1 is SGDLS and CDR2 YYNGEE. The CDR3 extends over 13 amino acids. CDR3 coding DNA: TGTGCCAGCAGCGTAACAGGGGAGTACGAGCAGTACTTC. This sequence encodes CASSVTGEYEQYF.

V usage is TRBV21-1 and J usage is TRBJ2-7. TRBV21-1 is flagged as a pseudogene. The CDR3 runs to 15 residues. CDR3: CASPTGARSTYEQYF. Written as DNA, the CDR3 is TGTGCCAGCCCGACGGGCGCCAGGTCCACCTACGAGCAGTACTTC.

This chain connects TRBV10-3 to TRBJ2-3, with D tentatively TRBD2 (5 bases). This CDR3 comprises 14 residues. CDR1 and CDR2 (germline): ENHRY, SYGVKD. V lost 6 bases, J lost 0 bases, and 10 bases lay in between. The CDR3 protein is CAIREDQSTDTQYF. CDR3 nucleotides: TGTGCCATCAGGGAGGACCAGAGCACAGATACGCAGTATTTT.